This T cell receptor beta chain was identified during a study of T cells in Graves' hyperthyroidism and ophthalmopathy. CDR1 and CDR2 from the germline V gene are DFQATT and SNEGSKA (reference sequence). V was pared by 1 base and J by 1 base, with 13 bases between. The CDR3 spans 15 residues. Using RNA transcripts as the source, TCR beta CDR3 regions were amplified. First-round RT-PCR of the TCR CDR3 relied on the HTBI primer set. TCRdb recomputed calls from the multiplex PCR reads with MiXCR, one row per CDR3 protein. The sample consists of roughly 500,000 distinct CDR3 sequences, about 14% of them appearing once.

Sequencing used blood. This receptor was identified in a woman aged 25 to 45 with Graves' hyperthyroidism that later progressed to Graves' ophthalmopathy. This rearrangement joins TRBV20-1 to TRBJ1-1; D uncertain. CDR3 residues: CSARGWEGQNTEAFF. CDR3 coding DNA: TGCAGTGCTAGAGGGTGGGAGGGTCAGAACACTGAAGCTTTCTTT.